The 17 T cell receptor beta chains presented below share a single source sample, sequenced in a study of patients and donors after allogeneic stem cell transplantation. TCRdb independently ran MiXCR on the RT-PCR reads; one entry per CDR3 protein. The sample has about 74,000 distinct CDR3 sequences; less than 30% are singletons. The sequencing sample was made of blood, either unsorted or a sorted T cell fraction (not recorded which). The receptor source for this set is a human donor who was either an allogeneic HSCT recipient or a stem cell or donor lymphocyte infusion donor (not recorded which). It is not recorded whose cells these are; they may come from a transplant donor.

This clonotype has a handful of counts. In DNA form, the CDR3 reads TGCGCCAGCAGCCAAGACTCCCGGGTACGGGGTATAAACACTGAAGCTTTCTTT. It is translated as CASSQDSRVRGINTEAFF. The rearrangement links TRBV4-1 to TRBJ1-1, with D unresolved. V lost 0 bases and J lost 2, with 19 bases in between. Germline V lookup: CDR1 MGHRA, CDR2 YSYEKL. This CDR3 spans 18 amino acids.

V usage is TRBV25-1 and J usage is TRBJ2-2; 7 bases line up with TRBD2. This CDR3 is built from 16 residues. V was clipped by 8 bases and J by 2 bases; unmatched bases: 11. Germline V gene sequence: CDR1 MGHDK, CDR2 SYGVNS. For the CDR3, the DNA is TGTGCCAGCCTCCCCGCAGGGACTACCAACACCGGGGAGCTGTTTTTT. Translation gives CASLPAGTTNTGELFF.

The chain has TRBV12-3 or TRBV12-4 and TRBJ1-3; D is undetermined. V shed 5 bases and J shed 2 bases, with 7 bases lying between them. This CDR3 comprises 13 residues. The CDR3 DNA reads TGTGCCAGCAGTCTTTACCCTGGAAACACCATATATTTT. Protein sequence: CASSLYPGNTIYF.

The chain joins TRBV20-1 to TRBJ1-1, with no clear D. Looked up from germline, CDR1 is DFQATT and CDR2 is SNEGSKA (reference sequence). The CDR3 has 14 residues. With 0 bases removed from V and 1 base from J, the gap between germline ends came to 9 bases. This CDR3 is CSAREGLKNTEAFF. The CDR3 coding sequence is TGCAGTGCTAGAGAGGGTCTGAAGAACACTGAAGCTTTCTTT.

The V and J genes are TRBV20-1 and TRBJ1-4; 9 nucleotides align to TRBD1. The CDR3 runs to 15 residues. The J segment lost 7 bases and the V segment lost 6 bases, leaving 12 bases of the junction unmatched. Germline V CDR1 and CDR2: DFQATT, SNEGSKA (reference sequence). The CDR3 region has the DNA TGCAGTGCCAGGGACAGGGCCCGTCTTGGTGAAAAACTGTTTTTT. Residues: CSARDRARLGEKLFF.

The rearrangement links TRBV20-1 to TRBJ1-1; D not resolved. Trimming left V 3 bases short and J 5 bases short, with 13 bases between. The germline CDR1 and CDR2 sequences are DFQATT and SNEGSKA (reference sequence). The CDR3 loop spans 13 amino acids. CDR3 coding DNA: TGCAGTGCTAGGGGCAGCGGTGGAACTGAAGCTTTCTTT. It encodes CSARGSGGTEAFF.

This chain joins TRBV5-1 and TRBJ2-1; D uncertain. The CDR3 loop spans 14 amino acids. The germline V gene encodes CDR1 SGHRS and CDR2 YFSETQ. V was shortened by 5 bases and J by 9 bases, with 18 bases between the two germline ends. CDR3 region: CASSPDPGSLEQFF. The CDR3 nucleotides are TGCGCCAGCAGTCCAGACCCCGGGTCTCTTGAGCAGTTCTTC. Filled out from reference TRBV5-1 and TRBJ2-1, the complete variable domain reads KAGVTQTPRYLIKTRGQQVTLSCSPISGHRSVSWYQQTPGQGLQFLFEYFSETQRNKGNFPGRFSGRQFSNSRSEMNVSTLELGDSALYLCASSPDPGSLEQFFGPGTRLTVL.

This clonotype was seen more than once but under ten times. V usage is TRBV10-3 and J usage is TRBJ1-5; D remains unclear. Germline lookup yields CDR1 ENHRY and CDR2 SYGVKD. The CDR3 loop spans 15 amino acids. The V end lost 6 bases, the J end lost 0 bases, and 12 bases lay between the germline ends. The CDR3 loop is CAIRTLTFSNQPQHF. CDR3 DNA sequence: TGTGCCATCAGAACCCTGACATTTAGCAATCAGCCCCAGCATTTT.

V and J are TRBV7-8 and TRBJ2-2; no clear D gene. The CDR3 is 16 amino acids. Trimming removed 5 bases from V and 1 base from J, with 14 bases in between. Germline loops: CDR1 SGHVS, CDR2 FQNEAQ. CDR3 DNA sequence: TGTGCCAGCAGCCTAACGGCATTTGGGAACACCGGGGAGCTGTTTTTT. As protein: CASSLTAFGNTGELFF.

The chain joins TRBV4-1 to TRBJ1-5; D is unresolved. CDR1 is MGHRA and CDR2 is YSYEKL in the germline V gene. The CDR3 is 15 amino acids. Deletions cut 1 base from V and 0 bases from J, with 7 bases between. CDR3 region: CASSQVAPSNQPQHF. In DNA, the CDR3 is TGCGCCAGCAGCCAAGTGGCCCCTAGCAATCAGCCCCAGCATTTT.

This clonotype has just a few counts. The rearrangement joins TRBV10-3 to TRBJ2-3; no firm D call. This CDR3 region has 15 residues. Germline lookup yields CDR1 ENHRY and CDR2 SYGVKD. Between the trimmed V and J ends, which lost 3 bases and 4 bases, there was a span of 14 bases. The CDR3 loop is CAISESRSPPDTQYF. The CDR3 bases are TGTGCCATCAGTGAATCCAGGAGCCCCCCAGATACGCAGTATTTT.

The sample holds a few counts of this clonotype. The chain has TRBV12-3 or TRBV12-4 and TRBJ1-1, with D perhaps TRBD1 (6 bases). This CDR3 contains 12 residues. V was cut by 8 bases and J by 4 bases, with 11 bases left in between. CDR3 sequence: CASLRGATEAFF. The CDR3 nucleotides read TGTGCCAGCCTGAGGGGGGCCACTGAAGCTTTCTTT.

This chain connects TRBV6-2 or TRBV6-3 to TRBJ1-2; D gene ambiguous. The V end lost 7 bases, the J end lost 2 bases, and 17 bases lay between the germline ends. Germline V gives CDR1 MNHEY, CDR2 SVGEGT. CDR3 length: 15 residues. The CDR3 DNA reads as TGTGCCAGCAACTATGGCGTGAGCGTGAACTATGGCTACACCTTC. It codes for CASNYGVSVNYGYTF.

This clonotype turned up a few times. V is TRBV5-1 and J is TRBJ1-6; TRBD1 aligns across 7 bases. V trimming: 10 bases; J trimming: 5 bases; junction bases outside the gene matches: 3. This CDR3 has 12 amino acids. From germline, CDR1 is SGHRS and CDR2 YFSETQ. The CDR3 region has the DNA TGCGCCGGACAGGAGGATAATTCACCCCTCCACTTT. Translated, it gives CAGQEDNSPLHF.

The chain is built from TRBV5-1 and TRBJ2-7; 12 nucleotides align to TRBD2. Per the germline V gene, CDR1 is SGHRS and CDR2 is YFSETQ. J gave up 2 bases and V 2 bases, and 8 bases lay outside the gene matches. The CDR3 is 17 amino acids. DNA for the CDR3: TGCGCCAGCAGCTTCCTCCGGACTAGCGGGATTACCTACGAGCAGTACTTC. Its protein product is CASSFLRTSGITYEQYF.

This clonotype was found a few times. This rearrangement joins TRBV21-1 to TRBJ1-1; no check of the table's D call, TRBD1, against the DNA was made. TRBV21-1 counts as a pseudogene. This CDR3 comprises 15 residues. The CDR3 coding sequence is TGTGCCAGCAGCAAAGCGGGCAGGGGATGGACTGAAGCTTTCTTT. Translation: CASSKAGRGWTEAFF.

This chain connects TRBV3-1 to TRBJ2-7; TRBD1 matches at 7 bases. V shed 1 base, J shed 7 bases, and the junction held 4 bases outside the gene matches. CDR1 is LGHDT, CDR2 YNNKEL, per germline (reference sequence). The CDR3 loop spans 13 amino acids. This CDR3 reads CASSQGLDREQYF. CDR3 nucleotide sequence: TGTGCCAGCAGCCAAGGGCTGGACAGGGAGCAGTACTTC.